This T cell receptor (beta chain) was found in a study of glioma-infiltrating T cells after dendritic cell vaccination (dated by TCRdb to the mid-2010s). Study-wide context: Of the approximately 15 glioblastoma patients in the cohort, all drawn from Phase I and II dendritic cell vaccination trials, 9 were newly diagnosed and 6 had recurrent disease. Between the early 2000s and the early 2010s, the patients were given dendritic cell vaccination pulsed with autologous tumor lysate. The vaccine was prepared from monocyte-derived dendritic cells that were cultured for roughly seven days with IL-4 and GM-CSF and then pulsed overnight with autologous tumor lysate. Three intradermal dendritic cell vaccine injections were administered to patients at biweekly intervals in the arm below the axilla. Tumor-infiltrating lymphocyte content was quantified and tumor and blood repertoires were compared in dendritic cell-vaccinated glioblastoma patients by deep sequencing of TCR beta CDR3 regions. Survival after dendritic cell vaccination was correlated with TCR sequencing metrics, including TIL content and tumor-blood repertoire overlap.

The paper as a whole reports these results and caveats: The TCR overlap response model with three groups was called speculative and said to need prospective validation. The cohort was small and heterogeneous, only a few patients had full blood and tumor sets, and even fewer had initial-recurrent tumor pairs. TCR clonality showed no direct relationship with survival, which suggests that a diverse polyclonal response may be important. After dendritic cell vaccination, a higher estimated pretreatment TIL content predicted longer time to progression and longer overall survival.

To note about this clone: What this receptor recognizes is not known. No much larger clone is present one base from it, and per-base qualities are unavailable.

TCRB CDR3 regions were amplified from around 2.1 ug genomic DNA, or all available DNA if less, using the immunoSEQ assay. For multiplex PCR, 60 forward primers for TCR V beta segments and 13 reverse primers for J beta segments were used. To estimate reads per starting template, synthetic control templates were spiked into each sample at limiting dilution. The Illumina HiSeq System generated 87 bp sequencing reads. The paper's data handling went like this. PCR and sequencing errors were removed by a nearest neighbor algorithm that merged closely related sequences. TCR overlap was defined as the percentage of unique tumor TCR beta sequences that were also present in the same patient's peripheral blood. Sourced from immuneACCESS, this table was stored by TCRdb with only in-frame sequences that have V and J called. A share of the clones is absent; for the studies checked, an unresolved V gene accounts for under half, and the remainder has no known explanation. Clone size and V and J calls were adopted from that table, with D and trimming inferred from the DNA. A total of more than 30,000 clones appear in this sample, roughly nine tenths of them only once. The top ten hold roughly 2% of the sample.

The junction shows trimming of 4 bases on V and 6 bases on J, and the gene matches do not reach 5 bases of it. Its CDR3 holds 14 amino acids, cysteine through phenylalanine. Kept here is only the CDR3 DNA, which spans 42 bases and is read in frame from base 1. The CDR1 and CDR2 encoded by the germline V gene are SNHLY and FYNNEI. Patients were selected on the basis of adequate residual fresh-frozen tumor tissue and more than two years of available survival data. None of the glioblastoma patients carried an isocitrate dehydrogenase mutation, although molecular status otherwise varied. PBMC were collected before vaccination, two weeks after the third vaccination, and at tumor progression when it occurred. The Qiagen DNeasy Blood extraction Kit was used for extraction of genomic DNA.

The V and J genes are TRBV2 and TRBJ2-7; TRBD1 lines up with 11 middle nucleotides. The specimen comprised blood, sampled before dendritic cell vaccination. This clonotype was sampled from a human donor with glioblastoma. The CDR3 is CASSARTGGSEQYF. The DNA is TGTGCCAGCAGTGCAAGGACAGGGGGCTCCGAGCAGTACTTC.